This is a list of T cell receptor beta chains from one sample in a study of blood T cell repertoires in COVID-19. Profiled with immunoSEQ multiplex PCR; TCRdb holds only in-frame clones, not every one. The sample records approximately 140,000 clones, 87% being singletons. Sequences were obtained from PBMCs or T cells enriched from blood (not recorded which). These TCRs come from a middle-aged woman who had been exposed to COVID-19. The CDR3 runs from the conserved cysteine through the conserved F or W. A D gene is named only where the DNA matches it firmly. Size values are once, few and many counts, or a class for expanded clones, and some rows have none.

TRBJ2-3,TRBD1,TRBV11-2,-,TGTGCCAGCAGCTTTACAGGGGGGACAGATACGCAGTATTTT,CASSFTGGTDTQYF
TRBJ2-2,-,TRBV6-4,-,TGTGCCAGCAGTGACCAAGGGGGGGCTGCCGGGGAGCTGTTTTTT,CASSDQGGAAGELFF
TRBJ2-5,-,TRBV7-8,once,TGTGCCAGCAGCTTGAGTCTCAAAGAGACCCAGTACTTC,CASSLSLKETQYF
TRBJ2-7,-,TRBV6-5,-,TGTGCCAGCGGAGCCTACGAGCAGTACTTC,CASGAYEQYF
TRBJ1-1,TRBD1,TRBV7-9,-,TGTGCCAGCAGCCGGACAGGTCGACTGAACACTGAAGCTTTCTTT,CASSRTGRLNTEAFF
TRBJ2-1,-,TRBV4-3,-,TGCGCCAGCAGCCATGCGAGGACAGCCTCAGGGGAGCAGTTCTTC,CASSHARTASGEQFF
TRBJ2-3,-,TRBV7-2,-,TGTGCCAGCAGCCCCGTGGGGCAGTCAGATACGCAGTATTTT,CASSPVGQSDTQYF
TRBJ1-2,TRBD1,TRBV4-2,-,TGTGCCAGCAGCCAGCAGGGGGACAGGCCGGATGGCTACACCTTC,CASSQQGDRPDGYTF
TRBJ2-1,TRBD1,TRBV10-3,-,TGTGGAGCGGCGGCAGGGGGCGATGAGCAGTTCTTC,CGAAAGGDEQFF
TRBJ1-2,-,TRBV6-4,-,TGTGCCAGCAGTGACTCGGACAGCGCCTATGGCTACACCTTC,CASSDSDSAYGYTF
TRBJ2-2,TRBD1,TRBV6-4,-,TGTGCCAGCAGTGCCGCAGGGGGCACCGGGGAGCTGTTTTTT,CASSAAGGTGELFF
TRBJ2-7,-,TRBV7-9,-,TGTGCCAGCAGCTCCACAGGCTACTCCTACGAGCAGTACTTC,CASSSTGYSYEQYF
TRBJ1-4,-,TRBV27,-,TGTGCCAGCAGTTCCCCCTCCGTGGGGGGTGAAAAACTGTTTTTT,CASSSPSVGGEKLFF
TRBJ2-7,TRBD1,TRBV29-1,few,TGCAGCGTCGAGGGGGCTACAAACTCCTACGAGCAGTACTTC,CSVEGATNSYEQYF
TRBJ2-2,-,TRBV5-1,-,TGCGCCAGCAGCTTATCTGACAGGGAGGCCGGGGAGCTGTTTTTT,CASSLSDREAGELFF
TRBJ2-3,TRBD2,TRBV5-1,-,TGCGCCAGCAGCTTGGTGCGGGGCTTGGGACTAGCGGGATGGACAGATACGCAGTATTTT,CASSLVRGLGLAGWTDTQYF
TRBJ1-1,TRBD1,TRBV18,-,TGTGCCAGCTCGTCGCTCTCCGGGACAGAGAATGAAGCTTTCTTT,CASSSLSGTENEAFF
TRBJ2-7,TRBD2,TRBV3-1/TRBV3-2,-,TGTGCCAGCAGCCAAGAGCGGGAGGGCTTCCACGAGCAGTACTTC,CASSQEREGFHEQYF
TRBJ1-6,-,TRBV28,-,TGTGCCAGCAGTTCCATGCCCCTCCACTTT,CASSSMPLHF
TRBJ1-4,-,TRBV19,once,TGTGCCAGTAGTGCGTACGGGGGGCTGATTAAGAATGAAAAACTGTTTTTT,CASSAYGGLIKNEKLFF
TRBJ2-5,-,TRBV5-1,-,TGCGCCAGCAGCTTGGCCTCTCTTCAAGAGACCCAGTACTTC,CASSLASLQETQYF
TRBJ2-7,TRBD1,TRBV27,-,TGTGCCAGCAGCCTTCCGGGACAGGGGGTCGACGAGCAGTACTTC,CASSLPGQGVDEQYF
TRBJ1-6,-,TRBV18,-,TGTGCCAGCTCACCGTCCCACAATACACCCCTCCACTTT,CASSPSHNTPLHF
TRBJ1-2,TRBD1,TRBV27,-,TGTGCCAGCACCAGGACAGGCAGGGACTATGGCTACACCTTC,CASTRTGRDYGYTF
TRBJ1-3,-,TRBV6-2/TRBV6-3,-,TGTGCCAGCAGTCAACCGGTCTCTGGAAACACCATATATTTT,CASSQPVSGNTIYF
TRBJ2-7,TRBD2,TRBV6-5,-,TGTGCCAGCAGCTCCGGGACTAGCGGGAGAAGGCCGTACTTC,CASSSGTSGRRPYF
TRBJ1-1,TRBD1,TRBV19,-,TGTGCCAGTAGCCGAGACAGGGGTGTTTTTTCCGAAGCTTTCTTT,CASSRDRGVFSEAFF
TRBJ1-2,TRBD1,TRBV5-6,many,TGTGCCAGCAGCTTTGTGGGCAGGGGGCGCCAAGGGGGTGGCTACACCTTC,CASSFVGRGRQGGGYTF
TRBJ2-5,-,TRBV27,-,TGTGCCAGCAGTCGAAAGCGAGAAGAGACCCAGTACTTC,CASSRKREETQYF
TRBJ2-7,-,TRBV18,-,TGTGCCAGCTCACCAGGGGCAGGGGGGTACGAGCAGTACTTC,CASSPGAGGYEQYF
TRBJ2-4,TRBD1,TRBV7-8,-,TGTGCCAGCAGCTTAGCTAGCAGGGGTCAAGGGACAGAAAAAAACATTCAGTACTTC,CASSLASRGQGTEKNIQYF
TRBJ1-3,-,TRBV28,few,TGTGCCAGCAGTTTCCAGGGGAATGGAAACACCATATATTTT,CASSFQGNGNTIYF
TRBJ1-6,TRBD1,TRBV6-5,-,TGTGCCAGCAGTTACTCGGCCAGGGGGGATTCACCCCTCCACTTT,CASSYSARGDSPLHF
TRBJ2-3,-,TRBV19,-,TGTGCCAGTAGTATAGATCAAGACAACACAGATACGCAGTATTTT,CASSIDQDNTDTQYF
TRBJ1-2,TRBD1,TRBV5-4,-,TGTGCCAGCAGCTCGAAAACAGGGGGCACGGGTGGCTACACCTTC,CASSSKTGGTGGYTF